The present TCR beta chain was sequenced within a study of T cells after yellow fever vaccination (dated by TCRdb to the late 2010s). Study-level background: The SMART-Seq v4 Ultra Low Input RNA kit was used to prepare libraries from fractions with low cell numbers. Bulk TCR alpha and beta repertoires were sequenced longitudinally to track T-cell clones before and after primary and booster YFV17D yellow fever vaccination. The cohort comprised two healthy male donors, one aged 18 to 29 and one aged 30 to 39 years. Blood samples were taken at several timepoints before and after primary and secondary immunization, and bulk PBMC replicates and cell subsets were isolated. Here is what the overall study found, with its caveats: Computational filtering was required because FACS-sorted repertoires could contain abundant contaminating clonotypes from the bulk population. The study included only two donors, which limits how far the findings can be generalized. After the booster, most of the clones that had expanded following primary vaccination were detected again (roughly 96% of CD4 and 85% to 90% of CD8), which suggests that memory was broadly maintained. A small share of clonotypes occurred in both CD4 and CD8 compartments, likely arising from convergent recombination. The secondary T-cell response was weaker than the primary response but faster, peaking on day 5 instead of day 15.

The treatment or condition label on this specimen signifies: live attenuated yellow fever vaccine strain. At each blood-draw timepoint, two biological replicates of bulk PBMCs were collected. A standard Ficoll-Paque protocol was used to isolate PBMCs from peripheral blood. TriZol was used to extract RNA from bulk PBMCs, from CD4 and CD8 fractions, and from dextramer-positive and dextramer-negative fractions. Sequencing was performed on an Illumina NovaSeq 6000. TCR cDNA was synthesized by 5'RACE template switching, which introduced a universal primer site and unique molecular identifiers. Priming for cDNA synthesis came from both the TCR alpha and TCR beta constant segments. Library amplification involved two PCR steps, and the second step added sample barcodes and sequencing adapters. Sequencing of libraries was done on Illumina HiSeq 2500 (2x100 bp) or NovaSeq (2x150 bp). The original methods were these. MIGEC handled demultiplexing of reads and collapsing into UMI consensus sequences, while MiXCR performed V(D)J alignment. Using edgeR on replicate PBMC samples, clonotypes were called vaccine-responding if FDR was below 0.01 and the log2 fold change was above 5 up to day 15. Each bulk clonotype received a CD4 or CD8 identity based on whether the sequenced CD4 or CD8 repertoire contained that clonotype at higher abundance. The public reads were run again by TCRdb, first through fastp at Q25 and then through MiXCR, and only productive beta chains were kept. Each CDR3 protein gets just one entry, which takes the most common genes and DNA from the rows behind it. TCRdb's processing, not the study's, gives the V and J calls here. This sample holds 300,000 to 350,000 distinct CDR3 sequences; approximately 4% were observed only once. The ten largest clones take up roughly a fifth of the sample.

Of note for this clonotype: This clone's antigen is unknown. Nothing much larger sits one base from this clone, and base qualities are not available.

The source of this sequence is a man between 18 and 29 years old who received the YFV17D yellow fever vaccine. Here the sequenced sample was PBMCs, taken 15 days after the yellow fever booster vaccination.

The nucleotide sequence is TGTGCCAGCAGTTACTTGGGTTACGGCTACACCTTC. Its amino acids are CASSYLGYGYTF. The sequence links TRBV6-5 to TRBJ1-2; the D gene assignment is ambiguous. The CDR3 starts with the cysteine, ends with the phenylalanine, and has 12 residues. The retained sequence is limited to the CDR3, 36 bases, with the frame set at the first base. Trimming removed 1 base from V and 8 bases from J, leaving 8 bases between the germline ends. CDR1 and CDR2 were assigned from the germline V gene as MNHEY and SVGAGI.